The clone carrying this TCR beta chain was seen ten or more times. Antigen: not known. The sample originates from a study of T cells in Graves' hyperthyroidism and ophthalmopathy. Study-wide findings and caveats: Ophthalmopathy was told apart from stable hyperthyroidism by a 13 V-J model. Most thyroid clonotypes that were expanded above 0.001 also turned up in blood.

TCR beta CDR3 region amplification was performed from RNA transcripts. Carried out on the TCR CDR3, a first-round RT-PCR used the HTBI primer set. TCRdb itself ran the multiplex PCR reads through MiXCR, one entry per CDR3 protein. Here the sample spans approximately 570,000 distinct CDR3 sequences, 15% to 20% being singletons. Diagnosing involved the use of clinical symptoms, serum thyroxine and TRAb, thyroid ultrasound and orbital computed tomography. Fresh 10 ml peripheral blood yielded PBMCs. V lost 6 bases, J lost 8 bases, and 17 bases lay in between. Germline V CDR1 and CDR2: SGHTA, FQGNSA. The CDR3 totals 13 residues.

The chain employs TRBV7-2 and TRBJ2-7; D not certain. The receptor was derived from a man aged 35-49 years with Graves' ophthalmopathy. Sequenced input: blood. The CDR3 here is CASRPLGLGKQYF. The CDR3 region has the DNA TGTGCCAGCAGACCCTTAGGTCTCGGCAAGCAGTACTTC. Combining the CDR3 with reference TRBV7-2 and TRBJ2-7 gives the whole variable domain GAGVSQSPSNKVTEKGKDVELRCDPISGHTALYWYRQSLGQGLEFLIYFQGNSAPDKSGLPSDRFSAERTGGSVSTLTIQRTQQEDSAVYLCASRPLGLGKQYFGPGTRLTVT.